The 3 T cell receptor beta chains in this list originate from one sample, sequenced in a study of cytomegalovirus exposure and HLA in healthy donors. PCR amplification relied on 60 Vbeta primers (plus 13 Jbeta primers). Clones were sequenced by immunoSEQ multiplex PCR, and TCRdb holds only the in-frame ones, with some missing. This table holds 120,000 or so clones, over 65% found once. The sample comprised PBMCs. All receptors come from a man aged 25 to 40 in good health and CMV-seronegative.

The chain is built from TRBV4-1 and TRBJ1-5; tentative D call: TRBD1 (5 bases). The CDR3 contains 17 residues. The V end lost 0 bases, the J end lost 2 bases, and 14 bases lay between the germline ends. Germline V gene lookup returns CDR1 MGHRA and CDR2 YSYEKL. DNA for the CDR3: TGCGCCAGCAGCCAAGAGGGGATAGGGGTAGGCAATCAGCCCCAGCATTTT. Its translation: CASSQEGIGVGNQPQHF.

The gene calls are TRBV28 and TRBJ2-5; TRBD2 agrees at 9 bases. This CDR3 contains 16 residues. CDR1 is MDHEN and CDR2 is SYDVKM in the germline V gene. Trimming took 3 bases from V and 3 from J; bases not matched to a gene: 8. CDR3 in DNA: TGTGCCAGCAGTTTTGGGGGACTAGCCCCAAAAGAGACCCAGTACTTC. This encodes CASSFGGLAPKETQYF.

The rearrangement joins TRBV10-2 to TRBJ2-3; 14 bases agree with TRBD2. The V segment lost 6 bases and the J segment 1 base; nucleotides outside the gene matches: 9. The CDR3 covers 18 residues. Germline V gene lookup returns CDR1 WSHSY and CDR2 SAAADI. The CDR3 DNA sequence: TGCGCCAGCAGGCCCGGGACTAGCGGGAGAGGGGGCACAGATACGCAGTATTTT. This encodes CASRPGTSGRGGTDTQYF.